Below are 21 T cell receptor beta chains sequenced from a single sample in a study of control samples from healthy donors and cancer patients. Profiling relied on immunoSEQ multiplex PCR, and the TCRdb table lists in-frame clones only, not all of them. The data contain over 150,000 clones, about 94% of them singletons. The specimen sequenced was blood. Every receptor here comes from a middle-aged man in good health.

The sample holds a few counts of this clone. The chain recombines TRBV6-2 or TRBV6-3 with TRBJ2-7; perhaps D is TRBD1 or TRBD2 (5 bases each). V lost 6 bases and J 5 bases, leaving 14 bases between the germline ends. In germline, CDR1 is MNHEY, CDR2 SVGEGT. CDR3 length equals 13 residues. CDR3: CASSSREQDEQYF. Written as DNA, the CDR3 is TGTGCCAGCAGCTCTCGGGAACAGGACGAGCAGTACTTC.

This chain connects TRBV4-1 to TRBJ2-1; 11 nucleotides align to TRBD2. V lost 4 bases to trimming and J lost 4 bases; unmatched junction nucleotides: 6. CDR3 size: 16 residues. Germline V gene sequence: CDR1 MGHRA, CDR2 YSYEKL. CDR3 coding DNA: TGCGCCAGCAGCCCCGTTAGCGGGGGGGCGTACAATGAGCAGTTCTTC. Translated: CASSPVSGGAYNEQFF.

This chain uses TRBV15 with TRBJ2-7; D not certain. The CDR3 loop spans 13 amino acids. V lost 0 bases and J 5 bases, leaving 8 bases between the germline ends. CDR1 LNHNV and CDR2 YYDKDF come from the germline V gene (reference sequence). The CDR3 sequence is CATSRDSRDEQYF. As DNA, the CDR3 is TGTGCCACCAGCAGAGATAGCCGGGACGAGCAGTACTTC.

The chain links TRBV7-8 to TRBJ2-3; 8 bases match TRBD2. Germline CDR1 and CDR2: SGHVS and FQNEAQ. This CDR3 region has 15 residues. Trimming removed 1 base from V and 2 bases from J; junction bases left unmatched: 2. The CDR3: CASSLGRGATDTQYF. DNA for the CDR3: TGTGCCAGCAGCTTAGGGCGGGGGGCCACAGATACGCAGTATTTT.

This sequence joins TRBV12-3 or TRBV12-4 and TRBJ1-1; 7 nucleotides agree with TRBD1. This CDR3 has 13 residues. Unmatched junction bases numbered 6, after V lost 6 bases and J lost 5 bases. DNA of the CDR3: TGTGCCAGCAGCAGGGGGGTGCGGACTGAAGCTTTCTTT. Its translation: CASSRGVRTEAFF.

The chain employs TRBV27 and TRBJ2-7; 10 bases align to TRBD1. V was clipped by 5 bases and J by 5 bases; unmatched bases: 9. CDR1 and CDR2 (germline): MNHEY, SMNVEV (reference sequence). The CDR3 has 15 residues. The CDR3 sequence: CASSLSTGGGHEQYF. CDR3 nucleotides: TGTGCCAGCAGTCTTTCGACAGGGGGCGGGCACGAGCAGTACTTC.

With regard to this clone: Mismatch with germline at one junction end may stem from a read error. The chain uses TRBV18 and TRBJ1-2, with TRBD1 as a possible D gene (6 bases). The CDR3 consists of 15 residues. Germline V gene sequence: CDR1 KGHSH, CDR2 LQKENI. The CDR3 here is CASSPLETGGYGHTF. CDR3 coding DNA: TGTGCCAGCTCACCACTGGAGACAGGAGGCTATGGCCACACCTTC.

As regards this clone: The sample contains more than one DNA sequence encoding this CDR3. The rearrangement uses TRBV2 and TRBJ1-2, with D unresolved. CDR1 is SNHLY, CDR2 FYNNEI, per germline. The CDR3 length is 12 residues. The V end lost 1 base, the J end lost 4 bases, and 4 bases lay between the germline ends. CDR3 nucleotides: TGTGCCAGCAGTGAAGTCCCCTATGGCTACACCTTC. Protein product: CASSEVPYGYTF.

The CDR3 bases are TGCGCCAGCAGCCCTTGGACAGGGAGTGGCATCACTGAAGCTTTCTTT. Translated, it gives CASSPWTGSGITEAFF. The rearrangement joins TRBV5-1 to TRBJ1-1; 8 bases line up with TRBD1. The CDR3 is 16 residues long. Germline V gene data show CDR1 as SGHRS and CDR2 as YFSETQ. V was pared by 4 bases and J by 4 bases, with 12 bases of the junction left unmatched.

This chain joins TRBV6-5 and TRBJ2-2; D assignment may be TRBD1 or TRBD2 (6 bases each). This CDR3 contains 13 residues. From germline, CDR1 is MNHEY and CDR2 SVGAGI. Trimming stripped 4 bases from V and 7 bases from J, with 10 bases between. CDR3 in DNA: TGTGCCAGCAGTTTGGGGGGCGTCGGGGAGCTGTTTTTT. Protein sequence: CASSLGGVGELFF.

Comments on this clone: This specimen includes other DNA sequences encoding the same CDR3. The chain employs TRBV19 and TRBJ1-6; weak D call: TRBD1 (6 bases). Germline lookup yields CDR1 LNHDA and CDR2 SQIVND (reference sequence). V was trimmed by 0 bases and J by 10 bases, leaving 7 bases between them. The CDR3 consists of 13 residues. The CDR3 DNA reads TGTGCCAGTAGTATAGACAGGGGCTCACCCCTCCACTTT. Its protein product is CASSIDRGSPLHF.

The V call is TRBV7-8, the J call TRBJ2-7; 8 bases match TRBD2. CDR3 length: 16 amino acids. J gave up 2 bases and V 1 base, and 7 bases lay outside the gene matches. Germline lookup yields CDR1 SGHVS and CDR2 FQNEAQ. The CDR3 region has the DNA TGTGCCAGCAGCTTAGAGTCTGGCGGGGGGACCTACGAGCAGTACTTC. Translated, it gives CASSLESGGGTYEQYF.

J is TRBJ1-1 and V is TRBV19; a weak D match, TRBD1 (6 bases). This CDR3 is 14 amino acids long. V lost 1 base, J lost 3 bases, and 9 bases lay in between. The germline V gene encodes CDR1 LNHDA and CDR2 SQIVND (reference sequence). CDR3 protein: CASSIGGADTEAFF. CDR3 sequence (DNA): TGTGCCAGTAGTATAGGGGGGGCTGACACTGAAGCTTTCTTT. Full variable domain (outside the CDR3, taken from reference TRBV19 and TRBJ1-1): DGGITQSPKYLFRKEGQNVTLSCEQNLNHDAMYWYRQDPGQGLRLIYYSQIVNDFQKGDIAEGYSVSREKKESFPLTVTSAQKNPTAFYLCASSIGGADTEAFFGQGTRLTVV.

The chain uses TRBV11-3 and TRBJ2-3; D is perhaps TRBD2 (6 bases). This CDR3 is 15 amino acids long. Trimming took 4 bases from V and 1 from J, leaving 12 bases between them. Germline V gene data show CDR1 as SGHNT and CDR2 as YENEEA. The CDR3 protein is CASSSGALGTDTQYF. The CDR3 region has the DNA TGTGCCAGCAGCTCGGGAGCGTTAGGCACAGATACGCAGTATTTT.

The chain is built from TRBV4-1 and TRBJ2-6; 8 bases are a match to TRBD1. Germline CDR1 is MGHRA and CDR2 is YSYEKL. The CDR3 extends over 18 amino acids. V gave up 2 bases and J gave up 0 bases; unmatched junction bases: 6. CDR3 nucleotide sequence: TGCGCCAGCAGCCAATCGGGACAGGTGCGCTCTGGGGCCAACGTCCTGACTTTC. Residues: CASSQSGQVRSGANVLTF.

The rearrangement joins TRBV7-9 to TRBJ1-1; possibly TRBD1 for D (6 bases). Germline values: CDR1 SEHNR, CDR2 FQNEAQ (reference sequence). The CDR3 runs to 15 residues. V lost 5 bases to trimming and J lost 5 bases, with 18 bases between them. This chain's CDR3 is CASSPEGGRGTEAFF. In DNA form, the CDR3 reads TGTGCCAGCAGCCCAGAGGGAGGCAGGGGTACTGAAGCTTTCTTT. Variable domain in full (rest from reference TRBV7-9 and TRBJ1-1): DTGVSQNPRHKITKRGQNVTFRCDPISEHNRLYWYRQTLGQGPEFLTYFQNEAQLEKSRLLSDRFSAERPKGSFSTLEIQRTEQGDSAMYLCASSPEGGRGTEAFFGQGTRLTVV.

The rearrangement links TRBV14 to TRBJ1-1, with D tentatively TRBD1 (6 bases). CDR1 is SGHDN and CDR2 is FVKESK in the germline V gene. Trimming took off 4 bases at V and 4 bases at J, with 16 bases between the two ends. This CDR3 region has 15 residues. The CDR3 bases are TGTGCCAGCAGCCGGCTTACAGGGAGGAGCACTGAAGCTTTCTTT. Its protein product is CASSRLTGRSTEAFF.

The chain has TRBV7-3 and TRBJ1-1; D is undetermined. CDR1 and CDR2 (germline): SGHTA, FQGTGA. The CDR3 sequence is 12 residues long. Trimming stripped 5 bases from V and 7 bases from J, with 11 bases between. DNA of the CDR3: TGTGCCAGCAGCCCGTTCTACGGTGAAGCTTTCTTT. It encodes CASSPFYGEAFF.

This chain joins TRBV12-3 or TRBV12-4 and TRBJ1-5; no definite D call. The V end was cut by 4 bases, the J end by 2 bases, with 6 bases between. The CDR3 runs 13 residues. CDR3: CASSYGGNQPQHF. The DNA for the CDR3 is TGTGCCAGCAGTTACGGCGGCAATCAGCCCCAGCATTTT.

CDR3 region: CASSEILAPNNEQFF. The CDR3 DNA follows: TGTGCCAGCAGTGAAATCCTAGCACCTAACAATGAGCAGTTCTTC. The rearrangement links TRBV2 to TRBJ2-1; TRBD2 might be the D (5 bases). The ends were cut back, 2 bases at V and 5 bases at J, with 13 bases in the middle. Germline V gene sequence: CDR1 SNHLY, CDR2 FYNNEI. The CDR3 is made up of 15 amino acids.

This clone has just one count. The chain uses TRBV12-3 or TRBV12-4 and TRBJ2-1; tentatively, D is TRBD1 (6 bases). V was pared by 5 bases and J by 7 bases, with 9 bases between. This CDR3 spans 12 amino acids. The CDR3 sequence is CASSKQGNEQFF. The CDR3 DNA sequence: TGTGCCAGCAGTAAACAGGGAAATGAGCAGTTCTTC.